This T cell receptor (beta chain) appears in the sequencing data of a study of shared clonotypes between healthy human individuals. Germline CDR1 is SGHRS and CDR2 is YFSETQ. This CDR3 region has 14 residues. J gave up 3 bases and V 4 bases, and 7 bases lay outside the gene matches. As for this clone: Its cognate antigen is unknown.

Study observations and caveats: Shared across a few donors were around 5% of the naive CD4 clonotypes. Memory subsets generally showed smaller estimated richness than naive subsets did. A reduction in generation probabilities was seen for non-shared clonotypes relative to those shared by all four donors.

Original analysis: Without quality scores, immunoSEQ junctional reads could not be filtered like full-length reads. Clones were read by immunoSEQ multiplex PCR, and TCRdb kept only the in-frame ones, dropping some. V, J and clone size are those of that table, while D and trimming were read from the DNA. This repertoire shows 2 million to 2.5 million clones, around 95% found once; its top ten account for around 0.13%. The receptor's source is a man in his late teens or twenties in good health. The sequencing sample was made of naive CD4+ T cells sorted from blood. Subset here: CD45RA+ positively selected. The chain is built from TRBV5-1 and TRBJ2-7, with 7 bases matching TRBD1. The CDR3 region has the DNA TGCGCCAGCAGCATAAGGACAGGAGACTACGAGCAGTACTTC. This encodes CASSIRTGDYEQYF.